The 25 T cell receptor beta chains in this list originate from one sample, sequenced in a study of blood T cell repertoires in COVID-19. Clones were read by immunoSEQ multiplex PCR, and TCRdb kept only the in-frame ones, dropping some. The sample yields approximately 150,000 clones, over 70% seen once. Specimen: peripheral blood. The receptors shown here come from a woman in her forties or fifties with acute or convalescent COVID-19.

The chain is built from TRBV12-3 or TRBV12-4 and TRBJ2-4; 7 positions match TRBD1. Unmatched junction bases numbered 3, after V lost 4 bases and J lost 9 bases. This CDR3 spans 12 amino acids. CDR3: CASSSTGAIQYF. The CDR3 coding sequence is TGTGCCAGCAGTTCTACAGGGGCCATTCAGTACTTC.

The V and J genes are TRBV2 and TRBJ2-5; 9 bases map to TRBD2. Unmatched junction bases numbered 6, after V lost 4 bases and J lost 3 bases. Germline values: CDR1 SNHLY, CDR2 FYNNEI. The CDR3 runs to 15 residues. The CDR3: CASSARAGGKETQYF. Here the CDR3 DNA reads TGTGCCAGCAGTGCCCGAGCGGGGGGAAAAGAGACCCAGTACTTC.

The J gene is TRBJ1-5, the V gene TRBV19; D is possibly TRBD1 (5 bases). The CDR3 is 16 residues long. The ends were cut back, 1 base at V and 1 base at J, with 11 bases in the middle. Germline V gene sequence: CDR1 LNHDA, CDR2 SQIVND (reference sequence). DNA of the CDR3: TGTGCCAGTAGTATAGCGCAGGGTAGGAGCAATCAGCCCCAGCATTTT. Its protein product is CASSIAQGRSNQPQHF.

This clone was seen only a few times. The rearrangement uses TRBV12-3 or TRBV12-4 and TRBJ1-5; the match to TRBD1 covers 7 bases. The junction had 7 bases not matched to a gene; V was cut back by 8 bases and J by 6 bases. This CDR3 is built from 13 residues. This CDR3 reads CASVTGAGQPQHF. DNA for the CDR3: TGTGCCAGCGTTACAGGGGCCGGTCAGCCCCAGCATTTT.

The chain combines TRBV6-5 with TRBJ2-7, with D perhaps TRBD2 (6 bases). CDR3 size: 13 residues. Trimming took 10 bases from V and 3 from J, leaving 16 bases between them. CDR1 and CDR2 from the germline V gene are MNHEY and SVGAGI. The DNA of the CDR3 is TGTGCCACCACCTCGCTAGCGAACTACGAGCAGTACTTC. It encodes CATTSLANYEQYF.

CDR3: CAISETGSTYEQYF. CDR3 DNA: TGTGCCATCAGTGAGACAGGGAGCACCTACGAGCAGTACTTC. V gene TRBV10-3 combines with J gene TRBJ2-7; D possibly corresponds to TRBD1 (6 bases). CDR1 and CDR2 (germline): ENHRY, SYGVKD. The CDR3 is 14 amino acids. V was cut by 2 bases and J by 2 bases, with 10 bases left in between.

The gene calls are TRBV5-4 and TRBJ2-7; 11 bases are shared with TRBD2. The germline V gene encodes CDR1 SGHNT and CDR2 YYREEE (reference sequence). J was trimmed by 3 bases and V by 5 bases; bases with no gene match: 7. CDR3 length equals 15 residues. The CDR3 loop is CASREGTSGIYEQYF. CDR3 coding DNA: TGTGCCAGCAGGGAAGGGACTAGCGGAATCTACGAGCAGTACTTC.

The chain employs TRBV25-1 and TRBJ1-3, with no clear D. Germline lookup yields CDR1 MGHDK and CDR2 SYGVNS. The CDR3 runs to 14 residues. V lost 6 bases and J 1 base, leaving 10 bases between the germline ends. The CDR3 loop reads CASSPGWSGNTIYF. The CDR3 DNA reads TGTGCCAGCAGCCCGGGTTGGTCTGGAAACACCATATATTTT. The whole variable domain, remainder taken from reference TRBV25-1 and TRBJ1-3, is EADIYQTPRYLVIGTGKKITLECSQTMGHDKMYWYQQDPGMELHLIHYSYGVNSTEKGDLSSESTVSRIRTEHFPLTLESARPSHTSQYLCASSPGWSGNTIYFGEGSWLTVV.

CDR3 coding DNA: TGTGCCAGCAGTGGACAGCTGAATGAGCAGTTCTTC. This codes for CASSGQLNEQFF. V gene TRBV21-1 combines with J gene TRBJ2-1; the table's D call, TRBD1, has no DNA check behind it. TRBV21-1 is reported as a pseudogene. The CDR3 runs 12 residues.

This rearrangement joins TRBV18 to TRBJ2-3; 12 bases are a match to TRBD2. The CDR3 contains 16 residues. Trimming took 1 base from V and 6 from J; bases not matched to a gene: 5. CDR1 is KGHSH, CDR2 LQKENI, per germline. CDR3: CASSPQLAGGEDTQYF. As DNA, the CDR3 is TGTGCCAGCTCACCACAGCTAGCGGGAGGGGAGGATACGCAGTATTTT.

The rearrangement links TRBV5-1 to TRBJ2-2; TRBD2 aligns across 16 bases. J gave up 6 bases and V 5 bases, and 1 base lay outside the gene matches. CDR1 SGHRS and CDR2 YFSETQ come from the germline V gene. The CDR3 is 15 amino acids. The CDR3: CASRGTSGGAGELFF. In nucleotides, the CDR3 is TGCGCCAGCAGAGGGACTAGCGGGGGGGCCGGGGAGCTGTTTTTT.

The table lists this clone with a count of one. This chain connects TRBV24-1 to TRBJ2-5; D unclear. The CDR3 loop spans 14 amino acids. Trimming shortened V by 2 bases and J by 1 base, and 7 bases separated the two germline ends. Germline-derived CDR1 and CDR2 are KGHDR and SFDVKD. DNA for the CDR3: TGTGCCACCAGTGATTCACAGACCCAAGAGACCCAGTACTTC. Its translation: CATSDSQTQETQYF.

The rearrangement uses TRBV11-2 and TRBJ1-3, with a possible D match to TRBD1 (5 bases). Germline V gene data show CDR1 as SGHAT and CDR2 as FQNNGV. Trimming stripped 6 bases from V and 0 bases from J, with 12 bases between. The CDR3 sequence is 15 residues long. Written as DNA, the CDR3 is TGTGCCAGCAGGGGGGGACCGAGCTCTGGAAACACCATATATTTT. Translation: CASRGGPSSGNTIYF.

This chain links TRBV10-3 with TRBJ2-3; 12 bases fit TRBD2. Germline V CDR1 and CDR2: ENHRY, SYGVKD. The CDR3 sequence is 16 residues long. J gave up 0 bases and V 4 bases, and 2 bases lay outside the gene matches. The CDR3 loop is CAISVLAGGSTDTQYF. The DNA for the CDR3 is TGTGCCATCAGTGTACTAGCGGGGGGAAGCACAGATACGCAGTATTTT.

The gene calls are TRBV25-1 and TRBJ2-5; 9 bases are shared with TRBD2. The germline CDR1 and CDR2 sequences are MGHDK and SYGVNS. This CDR3 is built from 16 residues. V was pared by 3 bases and J by 4 bases, with 9 bases of the junction left unmatched. The CDR3 DNA is TGTGCCAGCAGTGATGAGTTCGGTAGCGGGAGAGAGACCCAGTACTTC. Its translation is CASSDEFGSGRETQYF.

The chain combines TRBV29-1 with TRBJ1-2; D is unresolved. Germline-derived CDR1 and CDR2 are SQVTM and ANQGSEA. The V end lost 4 bases, the J end lost 4 bases, and 4 bases lay between the germline ends. This CDR3 has 10 residues. CDR3 DNA: TGCAGCGTTGCTCCCTATGGCTACACCTTC. Its translation is CSVAPYGYTF.

The V call is TRBV5-6, the J call TRBJ2-7; D ambiguous. The CDR3 is made up of 11 amino acids. Germline values: CDR1 SGHDT, CDR2 YYEEEE. The V end lost 2 bases, the J end lost 5 bases, and 5 bases lay between the germline ends. The CDR3 nucleotides read TGTGCCAGCAGCTTTTCGGACGAGCAGTACTTC. Its translation is CASSFSDEQYF.

The chain has TRBV11-1 and TRBJ1-1; perhaps TRBD1 as D (6 bases). Between the trimmed V and J ends, which lost 4 bases and 8 bases, there was a span of 8 bases. The CDR3 consists of 11 residues. CDR1 is SGHAT and CDR2 is FQDESV in the germline V gene (reference sequence). CDR3 in DNA: TGTGCCAGCAGCTCTACAGGGGAAGCTTTCTTT. Translation: CASSSTGEAFF.

This clone has only one observation. The CDR3: CASSFSSGGVTGELFF. The CDR3 DNA follows: TGTGCCAGCAGCTTCTCTAGCGGGGGGGTTACCGGGGAGCTGTTTTTT. J is TRBJ2-2 and V is TRBV7-2; TRBD2 aligns across 12 bases. The germline V gene encodes CDR1 SGHTA and CDR2 FQGNSA. The CDR3 runs to 16 residues. J was trimmed by 5 bases and V by 3 bases; bases with no gene match: 4. Full variable domain (outside the CDR3, taken from reference TRBV7-2 and TRBJ2-2): GAGVSQSPSNKVTEKGKDVELRCDPISGHTALYWYRQSLGQGLEFLIYFQGNSAPDKSGLPSDRFSAERTGGSVSTLTIQRTQQEDSAVYLCASSFSSGGVTGELFFGEGSRLTVL.

The chain is built from TRBV29-1 and TRBJ2-7, with 7 bases aligning to TRBD2. Germline lookup yields CDR1 SQVTM and CDR2 ANQGSEA. The V gene end was trimmed by 6 bases and the J gene end by 2 bases; junction bases not matched to a gene: 10. There are 14 residues in the CDR3. CDR3 in DNA: TGCAGCGTCCTTGGGAGGGAGGGAACCTACGAGCAGTACTTC. This encodes CSVLGREGTYEQYF.

V usage is TRBV4-2 and J usage is TRBJ1-4; 7 bases align to TRBD1. The trim removed 1 base at V and 4 bases at J, leaving 6 bases unmatched. Germline values: CDR1 LGHNA, CDR2 YNFKEQ. The CDR3 covers 16 residues. The CDR3 here is CASSQGTGTVNEKLFF. CDR3 nucleotides: TGTGCCAGCAGCCAAGGGACCGGGACAGTTAATGAAAAACTGTTTTTT.

This clone appeared once. CDR3 DNA sequence: TGTGCCAGCAGTTTAGGGGCAAGTAGCAATCAGCCCCAGCATTTT. This sequence encodes CASSLGASSNQPQHF. The chain combines TRBV28 with TRBJ1-5, with D tentatively TRBD1 (5 bases). Germline lookup yields CDR1 MDHEN and CDR2 SYDVKM. The ends were cut back, 2 bases at V and 0 bases at J, with 8 bases in the middle. The CDR3 spans 15 residues. Together with reference TRBV28 and TRBJ1-5, the CDR3 gives the full variable domain: DVKVTQSSRYLVKRTGEKVFLECVQDMDHENMFWYRQDPGLGLRLIYFSYDVKMKEKGDIPEGYSVSREKKERFSLILESASTNQTSMYLCASSLGASSNQPQHFGDGTRLSIL.

The V and J genes are TRBV30 and TRBJ1-2; 8 bases map to TRBD1. The CDR3 contains 15 residues. With 2 bases clipped from V and 7 bases from J, the junction kept 12 bases outside the gene matches. Per germline, CDR1 GTSNPN and CDR2 SVGIG (reference sequence). The CDR3 DNA reads TGTGCCTGGAGTACGCAGGGGGCGGCCGGGTCTGGCTACACCTTC. It encodes CAWSTQGAAGSGYTF.

J is TRBJ2-7 and V is TRBV6-5; weak D call: TRBD2 (6 bases). The V and J ends lost 0 bases and 4 bases respectively, with 13 bases between them. The CDR3 totals 15 residues. Germline V CDR1 and CDR2: MNHEY, SVGAGI. The CDR3 DNA sequence: TGTGCCAGCAGTTACTCGATCGGGAGTAGGTACGAGCAGTACTTC. Translating gives CASSYSIGSRYEQYF.

This chain uses TRBV28 with TRBJ1-5; 9 bases match TRBD1. The trim removed 8 bases at V and 7 bases at J, leaving 15 bases unmatched. Germline lookup yields CDR1 MDHEN and CDR2 SYDVKM. This CDR3 is built from 16 residues. CDR3 loop: CASEGPRGQGRQPQHF. In DNA form, the CDR3 reads TGTGCCAGCGAAGGACCTCGGGGACAGGGAAGACAGCCCCAGCATTTT.